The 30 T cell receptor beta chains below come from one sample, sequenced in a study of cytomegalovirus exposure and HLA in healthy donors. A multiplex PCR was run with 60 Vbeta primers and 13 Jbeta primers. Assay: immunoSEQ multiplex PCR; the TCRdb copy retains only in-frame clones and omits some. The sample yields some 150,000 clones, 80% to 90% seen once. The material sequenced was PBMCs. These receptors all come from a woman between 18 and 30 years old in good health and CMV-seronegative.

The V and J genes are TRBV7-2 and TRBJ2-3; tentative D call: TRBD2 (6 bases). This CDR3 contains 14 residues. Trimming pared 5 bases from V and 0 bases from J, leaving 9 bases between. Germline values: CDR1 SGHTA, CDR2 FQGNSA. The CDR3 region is CASSLSGSTDTQYF. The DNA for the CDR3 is TGTGCCAGCAGCCTCAGCGGGAGCACAGATACGCAGTATTTT.

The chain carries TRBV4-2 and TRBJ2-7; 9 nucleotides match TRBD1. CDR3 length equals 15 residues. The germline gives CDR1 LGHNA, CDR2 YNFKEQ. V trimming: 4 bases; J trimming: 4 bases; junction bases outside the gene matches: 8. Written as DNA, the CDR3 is TGTGCCAGCAGCCGGGGACAGGGAAATTTATACGAGCAGTACTTC. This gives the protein CASSRGQGNLYEQYF.

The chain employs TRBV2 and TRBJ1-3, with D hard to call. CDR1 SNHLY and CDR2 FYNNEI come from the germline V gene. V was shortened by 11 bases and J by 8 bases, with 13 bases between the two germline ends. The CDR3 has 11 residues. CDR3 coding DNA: TGTGCCCGACTCGATAGAGACACCATATATTTT. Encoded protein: CARLDRDTIYF.

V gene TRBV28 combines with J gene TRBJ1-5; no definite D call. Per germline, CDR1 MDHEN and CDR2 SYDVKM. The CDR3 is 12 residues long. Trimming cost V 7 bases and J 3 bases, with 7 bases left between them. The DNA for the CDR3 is TGTGCCAGCATGAGGGACAATCAGCCCCAGCATTTT. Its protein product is CASMRDNQPQHF.

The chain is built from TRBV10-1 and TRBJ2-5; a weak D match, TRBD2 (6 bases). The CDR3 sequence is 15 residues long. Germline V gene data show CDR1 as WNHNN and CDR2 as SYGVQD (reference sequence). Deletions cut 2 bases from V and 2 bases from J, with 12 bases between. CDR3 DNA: TGCGCCAGCAGTGAGACCCGGGGGAAACAAGAGACCCAGTACTTC. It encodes CASSETRGKQETQYF.

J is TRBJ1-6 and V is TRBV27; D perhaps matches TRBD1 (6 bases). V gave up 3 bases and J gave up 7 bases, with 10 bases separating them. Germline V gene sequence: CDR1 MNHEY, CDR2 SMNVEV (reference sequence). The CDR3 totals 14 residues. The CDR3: CASSFDRFNSPLHF. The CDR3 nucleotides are TGTGCCAGCAGTTTCGACAGGTTCAATTCACCCCTCCACTTT.

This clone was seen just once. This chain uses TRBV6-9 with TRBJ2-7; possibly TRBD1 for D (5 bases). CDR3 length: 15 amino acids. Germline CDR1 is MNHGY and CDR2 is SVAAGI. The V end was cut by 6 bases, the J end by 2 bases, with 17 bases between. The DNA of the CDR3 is TGTGCCAGCAGGGGGAAGACAGCGAAAACCTACGAGCAGTACTTC. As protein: CASRGKTAKTYEQYF.

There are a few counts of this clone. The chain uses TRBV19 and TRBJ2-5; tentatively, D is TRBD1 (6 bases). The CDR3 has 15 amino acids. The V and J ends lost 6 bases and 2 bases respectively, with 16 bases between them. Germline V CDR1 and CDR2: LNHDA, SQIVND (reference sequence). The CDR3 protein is CASRGRGTKQETQYF. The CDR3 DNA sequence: TGTGCCAGTAGAGGAAGGGGGACAAAGCAAGAGACCCAGTACTTC.

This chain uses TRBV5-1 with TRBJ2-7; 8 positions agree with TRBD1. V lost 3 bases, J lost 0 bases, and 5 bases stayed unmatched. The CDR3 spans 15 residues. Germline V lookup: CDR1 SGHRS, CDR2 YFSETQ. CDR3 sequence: CASSWRTGGSYEQYF. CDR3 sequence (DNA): TGCGCCAGCAGCTGGAGAACAGGGGGCTCCTACGAGCAGTACTTC.

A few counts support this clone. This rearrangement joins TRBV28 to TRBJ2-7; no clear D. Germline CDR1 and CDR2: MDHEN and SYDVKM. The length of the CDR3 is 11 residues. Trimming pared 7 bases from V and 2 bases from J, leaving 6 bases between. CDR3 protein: CASNSPYEQYF. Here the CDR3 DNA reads TGTGCCAGCAACAGTCCCTACGAGCAGTACTTC.

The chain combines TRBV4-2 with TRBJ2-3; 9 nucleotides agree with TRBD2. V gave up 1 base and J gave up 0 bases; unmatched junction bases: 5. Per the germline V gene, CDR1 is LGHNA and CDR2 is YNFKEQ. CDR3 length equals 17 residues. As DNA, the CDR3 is TGTGCCAGCAGCCAAGGGGCTAGCGGGGATAGCACAGATACGCAGTATTTT. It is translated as CASSQGASGDSTDTQYF.

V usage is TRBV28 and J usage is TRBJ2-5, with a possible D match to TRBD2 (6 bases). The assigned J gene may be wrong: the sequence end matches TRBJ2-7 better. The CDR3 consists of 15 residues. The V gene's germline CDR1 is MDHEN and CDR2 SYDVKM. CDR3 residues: CASSSGTYTPYEQYF. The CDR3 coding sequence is TGTGCCAGCAGTTCCGGGACTTACACCCCCTACGAGCAGTACTTC.

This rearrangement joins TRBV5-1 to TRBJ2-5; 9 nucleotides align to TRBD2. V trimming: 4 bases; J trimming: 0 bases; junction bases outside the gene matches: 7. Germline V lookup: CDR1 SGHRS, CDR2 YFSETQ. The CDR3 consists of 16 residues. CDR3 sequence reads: CASSRELAGNQETQYF. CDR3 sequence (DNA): TGCGCCAGCAGCAGAGAACTAGCGGGCAACCAAGAGACCCAGTACTTC.

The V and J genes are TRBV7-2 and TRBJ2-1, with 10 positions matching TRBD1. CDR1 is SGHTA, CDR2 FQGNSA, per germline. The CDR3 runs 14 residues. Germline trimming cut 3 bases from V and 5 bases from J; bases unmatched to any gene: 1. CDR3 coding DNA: TGTGCCAGCAGCTTGGGGACAGGGGACAATGAGCAGTTCTTC. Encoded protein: CASSLGTGDNEQFF. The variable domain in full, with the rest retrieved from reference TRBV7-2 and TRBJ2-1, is GAGVSQSPSNKVTEKGKDVELRCDPISGHTALYWYRQSLGQGLEFLIYFQGNSAPDKSGLPSDRFSAERTGGSVSTLTIQRTQQEDSAVYLCASSLGTGDNEQFFGPGTRLTVL.

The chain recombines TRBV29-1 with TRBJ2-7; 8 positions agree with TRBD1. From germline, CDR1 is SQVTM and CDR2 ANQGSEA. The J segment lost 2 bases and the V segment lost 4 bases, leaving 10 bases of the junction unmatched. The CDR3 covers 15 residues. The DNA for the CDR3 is TGCAGCGTTGTGGGGGGACAGGTATCTACCTACGAGCAGTACTTC. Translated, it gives CSVVGGQVSTYEQYF.

CDR3 sequence: CAISAGSGQPQHF. The CDR3 region has the DNA TGTGCCATCAGTGCGGGTTCCGGTCAGCCCCAGCATTTT. The rearrangement uses TRBV10-3 and TRBJ1-5; no clear D gene. V lost 4 bases and J 6 bases, leaving 10 bases between the germline ends. Germline loops: CDR1 ENHRY, CDR2 SYGVKD. The CDR3 consists of 13 residues.

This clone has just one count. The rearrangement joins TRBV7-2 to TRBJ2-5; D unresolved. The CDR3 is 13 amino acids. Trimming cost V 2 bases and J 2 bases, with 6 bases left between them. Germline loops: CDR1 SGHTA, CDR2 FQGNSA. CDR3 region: CASSLQTQETQYF. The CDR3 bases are TGTGCCAGCAGCTTACAGACTCAAGAGACCCAGTACTTC.

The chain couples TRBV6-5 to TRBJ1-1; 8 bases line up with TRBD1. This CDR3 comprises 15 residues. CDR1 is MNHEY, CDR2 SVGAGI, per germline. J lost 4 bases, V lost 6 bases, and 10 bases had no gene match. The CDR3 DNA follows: TGTGCCAGCAGACCCTCAGGGGGCTCGGGCACTGAAGCTTTCTTT. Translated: CASRPSGGSGTEAFF.

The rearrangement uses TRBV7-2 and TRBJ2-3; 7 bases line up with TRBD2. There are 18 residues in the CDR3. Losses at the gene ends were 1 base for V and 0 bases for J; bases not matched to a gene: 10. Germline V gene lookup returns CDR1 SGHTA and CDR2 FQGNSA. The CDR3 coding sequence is TGTGCCAGCAGCTTAGTTGTGGTGTCTAGCGGAAGCACAGATACGCAGTATTTT. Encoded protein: CASSLVVVSSGSTDTQYF.

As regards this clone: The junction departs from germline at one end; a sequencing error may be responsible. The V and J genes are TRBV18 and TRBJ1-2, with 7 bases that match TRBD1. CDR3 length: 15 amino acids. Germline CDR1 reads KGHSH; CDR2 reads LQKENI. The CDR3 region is CASSPRPWTVQGSAF. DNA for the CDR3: TGTGCCAGCTCACCGCGGCCTTGGACAGTACAGGGGTCTGCCTTC.

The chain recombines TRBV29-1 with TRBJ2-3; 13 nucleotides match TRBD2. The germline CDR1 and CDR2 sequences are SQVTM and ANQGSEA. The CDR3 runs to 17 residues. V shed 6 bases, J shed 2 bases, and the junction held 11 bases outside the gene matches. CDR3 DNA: TGCAGCGTCAAGGAACTAGCGGGGGGGCTTGACACAGATACGCAGTATTTT. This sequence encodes CSVKELAGGLDTDTQYF.

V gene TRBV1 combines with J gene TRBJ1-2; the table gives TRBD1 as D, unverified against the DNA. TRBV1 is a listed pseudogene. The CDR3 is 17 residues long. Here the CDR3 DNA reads TGCACCAGCAGCGGGCGGATTAGGGGGCAGGGTAAATATGGCTACACCTTC. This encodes CTSSGRIRGQGKYGYTF.

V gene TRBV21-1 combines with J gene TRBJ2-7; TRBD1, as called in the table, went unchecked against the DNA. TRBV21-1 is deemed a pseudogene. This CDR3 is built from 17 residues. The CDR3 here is CASSAPARTAIGYEQYF. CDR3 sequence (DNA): TGTGCCAGCAGCGCCCCGGCCAGGACAGCGATAGGCTACGAGCAGTACTTC.

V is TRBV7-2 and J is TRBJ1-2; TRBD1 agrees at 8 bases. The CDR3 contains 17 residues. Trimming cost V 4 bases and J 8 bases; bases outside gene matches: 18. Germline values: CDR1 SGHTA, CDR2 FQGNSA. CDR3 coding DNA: TGTGCCAGCAGCTCCAGCAGGGATGTGCAGGGGGCTCGGGGCTACACCTTC. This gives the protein CASSSSRDVQGARGYTF.

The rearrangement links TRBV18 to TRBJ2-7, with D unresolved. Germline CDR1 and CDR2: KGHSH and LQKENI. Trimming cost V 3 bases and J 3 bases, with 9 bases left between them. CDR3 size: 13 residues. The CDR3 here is CASSPATIYEQYF. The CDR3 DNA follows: TGTGCCAGCTCACCCGCTACGATCTACGAGCAGTACTTC.

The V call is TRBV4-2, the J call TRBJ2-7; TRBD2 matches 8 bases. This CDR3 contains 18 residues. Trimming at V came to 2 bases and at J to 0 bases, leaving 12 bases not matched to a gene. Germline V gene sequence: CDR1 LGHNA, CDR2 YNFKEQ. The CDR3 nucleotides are TGTGCCAGCAGCCAAAGCGGGGGTACGGATGCCTCCTCCTACGAGCAGTACTTC. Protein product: CASSQSGGTDASSYEQYF.

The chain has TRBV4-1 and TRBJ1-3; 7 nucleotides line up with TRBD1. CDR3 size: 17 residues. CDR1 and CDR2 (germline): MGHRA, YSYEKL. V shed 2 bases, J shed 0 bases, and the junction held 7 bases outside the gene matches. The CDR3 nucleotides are TGCGCCAGCAGCCAACGGGACAGCTATAGCTCTGGAAACACCATATATTTT. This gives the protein CASSQRDSYSSGNTIYF.

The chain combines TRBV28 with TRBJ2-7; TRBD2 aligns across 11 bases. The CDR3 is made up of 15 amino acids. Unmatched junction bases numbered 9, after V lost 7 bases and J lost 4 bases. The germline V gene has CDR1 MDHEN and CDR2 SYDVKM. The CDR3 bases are TGTGCCAGCAATCAACCGGGACTAGCGGAATACGAGCAGTACTTC. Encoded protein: CASNQPGLAEYEQYF.

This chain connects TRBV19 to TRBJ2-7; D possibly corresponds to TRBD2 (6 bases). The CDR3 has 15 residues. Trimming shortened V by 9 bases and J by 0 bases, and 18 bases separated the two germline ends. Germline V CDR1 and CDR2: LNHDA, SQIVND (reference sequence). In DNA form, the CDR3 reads TGTGCCAGCCGGTTCAATAGCGGAAGCTCCTACGAGCAGTACTTC. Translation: CASRFNSGSSYEQYF.

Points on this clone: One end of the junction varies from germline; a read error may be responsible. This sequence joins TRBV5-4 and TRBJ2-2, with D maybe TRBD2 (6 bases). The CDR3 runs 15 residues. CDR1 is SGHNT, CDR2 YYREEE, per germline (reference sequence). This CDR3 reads CASSLDQTYTGGLFF. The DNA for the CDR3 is TGTGCCAGCAGCTTGGACCAAACTTACACCGGGGGGCTGTTTTTT.